This TCR beta chain was identified in a study of T cell changes during pregnancy in multiple sclerosis. The CDR3 is 16 residues long. CDR1 is LGHNA and CDR2 is YSLEER in the germline V gene. V lost 1 base to trimming and J lost 6 bases, with 13 bases between them. Clones were read by immunoSEQ multiplex PCR, and TCRdb kept only the in-frame ones, dropping some. The sample yields 12,000 or so clones, 85% to 90% seen once. This receptor was taken from a female donor in good health, enrolled as a control in a pregnancy study. Specimen: CD8+ T cells from peripheral blood mononuclear cells, collected in the second trimester of pregnancy. V is TRBV4-3 and J is TRBJ1-6; D ambiguous. This chain's CDR3 is CASSQGLAGLNSPLHF. CDR3 nucleotide sequence: TGCGCCAGCAGCCAAGGTCTAGCCGGGCTTAATTCACCCCTCCACTTT.